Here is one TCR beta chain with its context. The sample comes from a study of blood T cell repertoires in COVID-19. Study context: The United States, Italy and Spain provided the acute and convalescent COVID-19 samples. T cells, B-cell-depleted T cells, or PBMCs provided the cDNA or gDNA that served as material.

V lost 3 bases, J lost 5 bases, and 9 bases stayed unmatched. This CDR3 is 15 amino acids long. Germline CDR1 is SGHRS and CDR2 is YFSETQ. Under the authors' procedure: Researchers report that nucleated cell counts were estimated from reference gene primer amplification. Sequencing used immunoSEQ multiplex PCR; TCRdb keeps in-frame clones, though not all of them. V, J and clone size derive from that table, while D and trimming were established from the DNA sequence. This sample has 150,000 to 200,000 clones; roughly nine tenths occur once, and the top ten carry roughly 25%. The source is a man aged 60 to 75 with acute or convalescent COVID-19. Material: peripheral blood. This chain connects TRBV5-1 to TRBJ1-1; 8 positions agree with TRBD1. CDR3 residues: CASSSNRGGRTEAFF. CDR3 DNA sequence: TGCGCCAGCAGCTCCAACAGGGGGGGTAGGACTGAAGCTTTCTTT. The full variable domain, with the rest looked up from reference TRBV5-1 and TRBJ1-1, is KAGVTQTPRYLIKTRGQQVTLSCSPISGHRSVSWYQQTPGQGLQFLFEYFSETQRNKGNFPGRFSGRQFSNSRSEMNVSTLELGDSALYLCASSSNRGGRTEAFFGQGTRLTVV.